This TCR beta chain was sequenced in a study of shared clonotypes between healthy human individuals. Study results and caveats: Shared clonotypes across all four donors exceeded non-shared ones in generation probability.

The method was immunoSEQ multiplex PCR; TCRdb's version includes in-frame clones alone and lacks a portion of them. Here the sample spans some 1 million clones, 65% to 75% being singletons. This clone was recorded a few times. Its matching antigen is unknown. Other nucleotide sequences in the sample specify the same CDR3. This CDR3 is built from 15 residues. Germline CDR1 is SGHRS and CDR2 is YFSETQ. V lost 4 bases, J lost 1 base, and 9 bases lay in between. The sample taken for sequencing was memory CD4+ T cells sorted from blood. Described subset: CD45RA-negative fraction. The gene calls are TRBV5-1 and TRBJ2-6; tentatively, D is TRBD2 (5 bases). This clonotype was obtained from a man aged 18 to 35 in good health. The CDR3 DNA is TGCGCCAGCAGCCCGAGCGGTTCTGGGGCCAACGTCCTGACTTTC. The encoded protein is CASSPSGSGANVLTF.